Below are 27 T cell receptor beta chains sequenced from a single sample in a study of cytomegalovirus exposure and HLA in healthy donors. 60 Vbeta and 13 Jbeta primers were used in PCR. Method: immunoSEQ multiplex PCR; TCRdb's copy keeps in-frame clones and lacks some. The data hold about 140,000 clones, with 65% to 85% observed a single time. The sample taken for sequencing was PBMCs. The source is a man aged 50 or older in good health and CMV-seronegative.

This clone was seen a few times. The chain is built from TRBV6-5 and TRBJ1-2; perhaps TRBD1 as D (5 bases). Trimming took off 0 bases at V and 8 bases at J, with 13 bases between the two ends. Germline CDR1 MNHEY, CDR2 SVGAGI. The CDR3 loop spans 14 amino acids. This CDR3 is CASSYSGQGMGYTF. CDR3 nucleotide sequence: TGTGCCAGCAGTTACTCGGGGCAGGGAATGGGCTACACCTTC.

This chain uses TRBV5-1 with TRBJ2-2; TRBD1 aligns across 9 bases. The V and J ends lost 4 bases and 0 bases, in that order; junction bases with no gene match: 10. Germline lookup yields CDR1 SGHRS and CDR2 YFSETQ. CDR3 size: 18 residues. The CDR3, as DNA: TGCGCCAGCAGCCATACCGGGACAGGGATCGCGAACACCGGGGAGCTGTTTTTT. Its translation: CASSHTGTGIANTGELFF.

The rearrangement joins TRBV4-2 to TRBJ1-1; 8 nucleotides line up with TRBD1. Germline V gene data show CDR1 as LGHNA and CDR2 as YNFKEQ. After removal of 5 bases from V and 0 bases from J, the junction contained 8 bases not matched to a gene. This CDR3 is 16 amino acids long. CDR3 amino acids: CASSYWTGTMNTEAFF. CDR3 DNA sequence: TGTGCCAGCAGCTACTGGACAGGGACCATGAACACTGAAGCTTTCTTT.

The CDR3 loop reads CSVVSGRPNTDTQYF. In DNA, the CDR3 is TGCAGCGTTGTAAGCGGGAGGCCTAACACAGATACGCAGTATTTT. J is TRBJ2-3 and V is TRBV29-1; TRBD2 aligns across 9 bases. With 4 bases clipped from V and 2 bases from J, the junction kept 7 bases outside the gene matches. Germline V CDR1 and CDR2: SQVTM, ANQGSEA. The length of the CDR3 is 15 residues.

The chain recombines TRBV7-9 with TRBJ1-1; possible D gene TRBD1, 6 bases. The CDR3 is 15 amino acids. Germline V CDR1 and CDR2: SEHNR, FQNEAQ (reference sequence). The V end was cut by 0 bases, the J end by 0 bases, with 8 bases between. CDR3 bases: TGTGCCAGCAGCTTAGCACAGGGACTGAACACTGAAGCTTTCTTT. It yields the protein CASSLAQGLNTEAFF.

V is TRBV11-1 and J is TRBJ2-3; TRBD2 is a possible D gene (5 bases). Germline V CDR1 and CDR2: SGHAT, FQDESV (reference sequence). V was shortened by 2 bases and J by 3 bases, with 12 bases between the two germline ends. The CDR3 is made up of 15 amino acids. For the CDR3, the DNA is TGTGCCAGCAGCTTAAGTTTTGGGGAGACAGATACGCAGTATTTT. It specifies CASSLSFGETDTQYF.

The sample holds a few counts of this clone. The chain uses TRBV4-1 and TRBJ2-5; TRBD1 aligns across 11 bases. V gave up 4 bases and J gave up 3 bases; unmatched junction bases: 7. CDR1 is MGHRA, CDR2 YSYEKL, per germline. The CDR3 sequence is 16 residues long. Here the CDR3 DNA reads TGCGCCAGCAGCCGCGGGACAGGGGGAGGGAAAGAGACCCAGTACTTC. This encodes CASSRGTGGGKETQYF.

This sequence joins TRBV19 and TRBJ2-2; maybe TRBD1 (6 bases). The germline V gene has CDR1 LNHDA and CDR2 SQIVND (reference sequence). CDR3 length equals 15 residues. Between the trimmed V and J ends, which lost 6 bases and 7 bases, there was a span of 18 bases. In DNA form, the CDR3 reads TGTGCCAGTAGACAGGGACCAGGGGTTAACGGGGAGCTGTTTTTT. Its protein product is CASRQGPGVNGELFF.

V and J are TRBV7-9 and TRBJ1-1; the match to TRBD1 covers 9 bases. The V segment lost 4 bases and the J segment 7 bases; nucleotides outside the gene matches: 10. CDR1 and CDR2 from the germline V gene are SEHNR and FQNEAQ (reference sequence). The CDR3 runs 15 residues. The DNA for the CDR3 is TGTGCCAGCAGCTCAACGGGACAGGGACTGAATGAAGCTTTCTTT. This encodes CASSSTGQGLNEAFF.

V gene TRBV7-9 combines with J gene TRBJ1-4; D unresolved. Germline CDR1 reads SEHNR; CDR2 reads FQNEAQ (reference sequence). Between the trimmed V and J ends, which lost 5 bases and 0 bases, there was a span of 10 bases. The CDR3 runs to 15 residues. CDR3 region: CASSPQLATNEKLFF. Written as DNA, the CDR3 is TGTGCCAGCAGCCCCCAACTTGCAACTAATGAAAAACTGTTTTTT.

This chain connects TRBV4-2 to TRBJ1-5, with D tentatively TRBD1 (6 bases). This CDR3 is built from 15 residues. CDR1 and CDR2 from the germline V gene are LGHNA and YNFKEQ. The ends were cut back, 4 bases at V and 4 bases at J, with 14 bases in the middle. The CDR3 region is CASSLGTPQNQPQHF. DNA for the CDR3: TGTGCCAGCAGCCTCGGGACACCTCAAAATCAGCCCCAGCATTTT.

This clone was seen a handful of times. The chain carries TRBV7-9 and TRBJ2-7; D is unresolved. This CDR3 is 15 amino acids long. CDR1 and CDR2 (germline): SEHNR, FQNEAQ (reference sequence). V lost 1 base, J lost 5 bases, and 15 bases lay in between. The CDR3 reads CASSLGSALPNEQYF. In DNA, the CDR3 is TGTGCCAGCAGCTTAGGGTCAGCGCTTCCGAACGAGCAGTACTTC.

The gene calls are TRBV5-6 and TRBJ1-5; 8 bases match TRBD1. Looked up from germline, CDR1 is SGHDT and CDR2 is YYEEEE. CDR3 length: 16 amino acids. Trimming at V came to 3 bases and at J to 6 bases, leaving 11 bases not matched to a gene. CDR3 coding DNA: TGTGCCAGCAGCTACCTTTCAGGGGGCGCAGGTCAGCCCCAGCATTTT. Translated: CASSYLSGGAGQPQHF.

The genes are TRBV19 and TRBJ2-1, with D maybe TRBD1 (5 bases). The CDR3 contains 12 residues. Looked up from germline, CDR1 is LNHDA and CDR2 is SQIVND (reference sequence). Trimming stripped 5 bases from V and 8 bases from J, with 10 bases between. The CDR3 here is CASSPLGDEQFF. The CDR3 coding sequence is TGTGCCAGTAGTCCCCTAGGGGATGAGCAGTTCTTC.

The V call is TRBV19, the J call TRBJ2-6; 10 bases fit TRBD1. The germline V gene has CDR1 LNHDA and CDR2 SQIVND (reference sequence). CDR3 length equals 18 residues. V gave up 7 bases and J gave up 6 bases; unmatched junction bases: 15. In DNA form, the CDR3 reads TGTGCCAGTAAAGCGAGGGGGACAGGGGCCCTCGAGGCCAACGTCCTGACTTTC. As protein: CASKARGTGALEANVLTF.

This clone appeared a few times. The rearrangement links TRBV19 to TRBJ2-6, with D possibly TRBD2 on 5 matching bases. The V gene's germline CDR1 is LNHDA and CDR2 SQIVND (reference sequence). V was trimmed by 5 bases and J by 0 bases, leaving 11 bases between them. This CDR3 contains 16 residues. The CDR3 loop reads CASSRNGGSGANVLTF. Here the CDR3 DNA reads TGTGCCAGTAGTCGAAACGGAGGCTCTGGGGCCAACGTCCTGACTTTC.

J is TRBJ2-7 and V is TRBV2; D might be TRBD1 (6 bases). Germline V gives CDR1 SNHLY, CDR2 FYNNEI. V lost 7 bases, J lost 5 bases, and 12 bases lay in between. The CDR3 contains 12 residues. For the CDR3, the DNA is TGTGCCAGCATACAGGGTTCCCACGAGCAGTACTTC. Translating it yields CASIQGSHEQYF. Full variable domain (missing parts from reference TRBV2 and TRBJ2-7): EPEVTQTPSHQVTQMGQEVILRCVPISNHLYFYWYRQILGQKVEFLVSFYNNEISEKSEIFDDQFSVERPDGSNFTLKIRSTKLEDSAMYFCASIQGSHEQYFGPGTRLTVT.

This rearrangement joins TRBV7-8 to TRBJ2-1; no firm D call. Germline values: CDR1 SGHVS, CDR2 FQNEAQ. CDR3 length: 14 amino acids. V shed 1 base and J shed 8 bases, with 12 bases lying between them. CDR3 nucleotide sequence: TGTGCCAGCAGCTTAGGTCCAAGCGTTGATGAGCAGTTCTTC. Translating it yields CASSLGPSVDEQFF.

The CDR3 loop is CASSPRGLGYEQYF. The CDR3 coding sequence is TGTGCCAGCTCACCACGGGGCCTAGGCTACGAGCAGTACTTC. This chain joins TRBV18 and TRBJ2-7; possible D gene TRBD1, 5 bases. Trimming shortened V by 1 base and J by 3 bases, and 10 bases separated the two germline ends. The CDR3 loop spans 14 amino acids. Germline CDR1 KGHSH, CDR2 LQKENI. The full variable domain, in which reference TRBV18 and TRBJ2-7 provide the parts outside the CDR3, is NAGVMQNPRHLVRRRGQEARLRCSPMKGHSHVYWYRQLPEEGLKFMVYLQKENIIDESGMPKERFSAEFPKEGPSILRIQQVVRGDSAAYFCASSPRGLGYEQYFGPGTRLTVT.

Remarks on this clone: The same CDR3 also results from other DNA sequences found in this sample. The V and J genes are TRBV7-2 and TRBJ1-1; D is perhaps TRBD1 (6 bases). CDR1 and CDR2 (germline): SGHTA, FQGNSA. The CDR3 runs 13 residues. The ends were cut back, 5 bases at V and 1 base at J, with 8 bases in the middle. As DNA, the CDR3 is TGTGCCAGCAGCCAAGGGGGGAACACTGAAGCTTTCTTT. Translating gives CASSQGGNTEAFF.

The gene calls are TRBV21-1 and TRBJ1-1. TRBV21-1 is a recognized pseudogene. This CDR3 contains 12 residues. CDR3 residues: CASSKGETEAFF. CDR3 DNA sequence: TGTGCCAGCAGCAAAGGGGAGACTGAAGCTTTCTTT.

The genes are TRBV7-2 and TRBJ2-7; weak D call: TRBD1 (5 bases). V was clipped by 3 bases and J by 0 bases, with 15 bases between them. This CDR3 is built from 16 residues. The germline CDR1 and CDR2 sequences are SGHTA and FQGNSA. DNA for the CDR3: TGTGCCAGCAGCTTGGCGGACACTGCCTTCTCCTACGAGCAGTACTTC. This gives the protein CASSLADTAFSYEQYF.

The chain uses TRBV10-2 and TRBJ2-4; TRBD2 aligns across 12 bases. CDR3 length: 17 amino acids. CDR1 and CDR2 (germline): WSHSY, SAAADI. Unmatched junction bases numbered 8, after V lost 6 bases and J lost 2 bases. Here the CDR3 reads CASSPGTSGLSKNIQYF. The CDR3 nucleotides are TGCGCCAGCAGCCCCGGGACTAGCGGGTTATCCAAAAACATTCAGTACTTC.

In DNA, the CDR3 is TGTGCCAGCAGCTTGGCGGCTAGCGGGACGATTTCCAATGAGCAGTTCTTC. Translation gives CASSLAASGTISNEQFF. This chain links TRBV5-6 with TRBJ2-1, with TRBD2 identical over 9 bases. This CDR3 spans 17 amino acids. Germline assignment: CDR1 SGHDT and CDR2 YYEEEE. V lost 0 bases to trimming and J lost 6 bases; unmatched junction nucleotides: 10.

The V call is TRBV6-1, the J call TRBJ1-5, with a tentative D call TRBD1 (5 bases). Trimming took 6 bases from V and 6 from J, leaving 18 bases between them. Germline-derived CDR1 and CDR2 are MNHNS and SASEGT. The CDR3 has 15 residues. CDR3 protein: CASRDDSGTGQPQHF. The DNA of the CDR3 is TGTGCCAGCAGGGACGACAGTGGGACTGGTCAGCCCCAGCATTTT.

The V call is TRBV11-3, the J call TRBJ2-1, with D tentatively TRBD1 (6 bases). The CDR3 length is 14 residues. Trimming removed 6 bases at V and 3 bases at J, with 12 bases between. Germline lookup yields CDR1 SGHNT and CDR2 YENEEA. The CDR3 spells CASRSRGGYNEQFF. Written as DNA, the CDR3 is TGTGCCAGCAGATCTCGAGGGGGCTACAATGAGCAGTTCTTC.

This clone was counted between two and nine times. V usage is TRBV30 and J usage is TRBJ1-2; 8 bases match TRBD1. The CDR3 sequence is 11 residues long. Germline assignment: CDR1 GTSNPN and CDR2 SVGIG (reference sequence). J lost 7 bases, V lost 7 bases, and 5 bases had no gene match. The CDR3, as DNA: TGTGCCTTGCGACAGGGGATTGGCTACACCTTC. This gives the protein CALRQGIGYTF.